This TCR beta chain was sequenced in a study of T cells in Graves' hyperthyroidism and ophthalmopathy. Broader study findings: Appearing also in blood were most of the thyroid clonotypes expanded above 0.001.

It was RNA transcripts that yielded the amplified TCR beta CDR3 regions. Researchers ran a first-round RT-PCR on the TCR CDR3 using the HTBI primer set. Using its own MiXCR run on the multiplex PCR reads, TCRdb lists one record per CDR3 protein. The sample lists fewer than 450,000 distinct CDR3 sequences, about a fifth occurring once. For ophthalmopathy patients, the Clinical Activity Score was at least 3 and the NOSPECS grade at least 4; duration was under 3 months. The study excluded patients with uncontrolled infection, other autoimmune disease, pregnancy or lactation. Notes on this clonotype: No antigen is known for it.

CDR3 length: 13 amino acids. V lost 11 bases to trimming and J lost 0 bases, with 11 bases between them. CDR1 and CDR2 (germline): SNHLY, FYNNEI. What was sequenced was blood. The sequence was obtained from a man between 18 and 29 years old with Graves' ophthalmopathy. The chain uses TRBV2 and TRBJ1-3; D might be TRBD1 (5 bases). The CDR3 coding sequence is TGTGCCGGGGGGGGGAGCTCTGGAAACACCATATATTTT. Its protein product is CAGGGSSGNTIYF. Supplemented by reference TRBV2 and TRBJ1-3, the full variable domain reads EPEVTQTPSHQVTQMGQEVILRCVPISNHLYFYWYRQILGQKVEFLVSFYNNEISEKSEIFDDQFSVERPDGSNFTLKIRSTKLEDSAMYFCAGGGSSGNTIYFGEGSWLTVV.